This T cell receptor beta chain was captured in a study of blood T cell repertoires in COVID-19. Study summary: PBMCs, B-cell-depleted T cells, or T cells provided the cDNA or gDNA that made up the material.

This table comes from immunoSEQ multiplex PCR, and its TCRdb copy is limited to in-frame clones, with some not included. Among about 170,000 clones, 80% to 85% were seen once, and the ten largest hold over 2%. The CDR3 is 15 amino acids. Germline CDR1 is SGHDT and CDR2 is YYEEEE. Trimming cost V 1 base and J 5 bases, with 10 bases left between them. Only one count was recorded for this clone. The V and J genes are TRBV5-6 and TRBJ1-6; TRBD1 is a possible D gene (5 bases). The sequence was obtained from a human donor with acute or convalescent COVID-19. The donor label of this sample is uncertain. Material for sequencing was peripheral blood. DNA of the CDR3: TGTGCCAGCAGCTTGACGGGACTGAATAATTCACCCCTCCACTTT. The encoded protein is CASSLTGLNNSPLHF. The variable domain in full, with the rest retrieved from reference TRBV5-6 and TRBJ1-6, is DAGVTQSPTHLIKTRGQQVTLRCSPKSGHDTVSWYQQALGQGPQFIFQYYEEEERQRGNFPDRFSGHQFPNYSSELNVNALLLGDSALYLCASSLTGLNNSPLHFGNGTRLTVT.